The next 30 T cell receptor beta chains were all read from a single sample in a study of beta chain features in type 1 diabetes listed by TCRdb under 2018. Findings and caveats that apply to the study as a whole: In all four CD4+ subsets, TCRB CDR3 length was moderately but significantly shorter in type 1 diabetes patients.

Library construction relied on the immunoSEQ multiplex PCR assay. The High Capacity cDNA Reverse Transcription Kit was used to reverse transcribe all of the isolated RNA, meaning that expressed TCRB transcripts were what got sequenced. The table was pulled from immuneACCESS by TCRdb, which kept in-frame rearrangements only. Such tables lose some clones; where checked, under half of the loss comes from unresolved V genes, and the rest has no known cause. A total of about 160,000 clones appear in this sample, 7.8% of them only once. The top ten constitute around 0.94% of the sample. Antigen specificity for these receptors is unknown. Sample: central memory CD4+ T cells from blood. All receptors derive from a woman aged 40 to 50 with type 1 diabetes.

This clone was seen many times. The rearrangement uses TRBV19 and TRBJ1-2; no reliable D call. V was clipped by 3 bases and J by 6 bases, with 20 bases between them. Germline loops: CDR1 LNHDA, CDR2 SQIVND (reference sequence). This CDR3 region has 16 residues. Here the CDR3 DNA reads TGTGCCAGTAGTATTCAAAGTGACGGTGTGGGCGATGGCTACACCTTC. Amino acids: CASSIQSDGVGDGYTF.

This clone was counted between two and nine times. The rearrangement links TRBV30 to TRBJ2-5; perhaps TRBD1 as D (6 bases). The DNA end lines up better with TRBJ2-7; the J call may be wrong. From germline, CDR1 is GTSNPN and CDR2 SVGIG (reference sequence). The CDR3 extends over 14 amino acids. In DNA, the CDR3 is TGTGCCTGGGACTCGGACAGAGGATCCTACGAGCAGTACTTC. Translating gives CAWDSDRGSYEQYF.

This clone was observed a handful of times. This specimen includes other DNA sequences encoding the same CDR3. V is TRBV6-5 and J is TRBJ2-1; 11 bases agree with TRBD2. CDR1 and CDR2 from the germline V gene are MNHEY and SVGAGI. The V gene end was trimmed by 5 bases and the J gene end by 4 bases; junction bases not matched to a gene: 4. The CDR3 consists of 15 residues. In nucleotides, the CDR3 is TGTGCCAGCAGTCGCCTAGCGGGGGGATACAATGAGCAGTTCTTC. It codes for CASSRLAGGYNEQFF.

V is TRBV28 and J is TRBJ1-2; TRBD1 aligns across 10 bases. The junction had 14 bases not matched to a gene; V was cut back by 7 bases and J by 3 bases. Germline values: CDR1 MDHEN, CDR2 SYDVKM. This CDR3 has 17 amino acids. The DNA of the CDR3 is TGTGCCAGCACCCCCAACACCGGGACAGGGGCGTACTATGGCTACACCTTC. This gives the protein CASTPNTGTGAYYGYTF.

The chain is built from TRBV5-1 and TRBJ2-7, with 15 bases aligning to TRBD2. Trimming cost V 0 bases and J 7 bases; bases outside gene matches: 5. The CDR3 loop spans 16 amino acids. Germline V gene data show CDR1 as SGHRS and CDR2 as YFSETQ. CDR3 region: CASSLGTSGRAWEQYF. CDR3 in DNA: TGCGCCAGCAGCTTGGGGACTAGCGGGAGGGCCTGGGAGCAGTACTTC.

This clone turned up a few times. CDR3 bases: TGTGCCAGCAGCATAAGACAGGGCGAGACCCAGTACTTC. Amino acids: CASSIRQGETQYF. V gene TRBV5-4 combines with J gene TRBJ2-5; 7 nucleotides agree with TRBD1. The ends lost 4 bases at V and 5 bases at J; junction bases unmatched: 5. CDR1 is SGHNT, CDR2 YYREEE, per germline (reference sequence). The CDR3 loop spans 13 amino acids.

The chain carries TRBV7-2 and TRBJ2-7; 12 bases fit TRBD2. J was trimmed by 1 base and V by 2 bases; bases with no gene match: 9. Per the germline V gene, CDR1 is SGHTA and CDR2 is FQGNSA. CDR3 length: 18 residues. The CDR3 coding sequence is TGTGCCAGCAGCTTAACGTGGACTAGCGGGGTTCCATCCTACGAGCAGTACTTC. It translates to CASSLTWTSGVPSYEQYF.

This clone has more than one count but fewer than ten. The chain carries TRBV7-2 and TRBJ1-2; D gene uncertain. The CDR3 runs 13 residues. With 7 bases removed from V and 7 bases from J, the gap between germline ends came to 16 bases. CDR1 is SGHTA, CDR2 FQGNSA, per germline. CDR3 bases: TGTGCCAGCACTCCTGCGGGGAGCGGTGGCTACACCTTC. Translated, it gives CASTPAGSGGYTF. Filled out from reference TRBV7-2 and TRBJ1-2, the complete variable domain reads GAGVSQSPSNKVTEKGKDVELRCDPISGHTALYWYRQSLGQGLEFLIYFQGNSAPDKSGLPSDRFSAERTGGSVSTLTIQRTQQEDSAVYLCASTPAGSGGYTFGSGTRLTVV.

This clone has just a few counts. The CDR3 region is CASSIAGVSTDTQYF. Here the CDR3 DNA reads TGTGCCAGTAGTATAGCGGGGGTTAGCACAGATACGCAGTATTTT. The chain joins TRBV19 to TRBJ2-3; D is perhaps TRBD2 (6 bases). Germline CDR1 is LNHDA and CDR2 is SQIVND (reference sequence). Trimming shortened V by 1 base and J by 0 bases, and 8 bases separated the two germline ends. This CDR3 spans 15 amino acids.

The table lists this clone with many counts. This chain links TRBV20-1 with TRBJ1-2; D unresolved. The V gene's germline CDR1 is DFQATT and CDR2 SNEGSKA (reference sequence). The CDR3 totals 10 residues. V lost 3 bases and J 8 bases, leaving 7 bases between the germline ends. CDR3 amino acids: CSASSSGYTF. CDR3 nucleotides: TGCAGTGCTAGCTCTAGCGGCTACACCTTC.

CDR3: CASRTGFSGANVLTF. The CDR3 nucleotides read TGTGCCAGTAGGACAGGGTTCTCTGGGGCCAACGTCCTGACTTTC. The chain is built from TRBV19 and TRBJ2-6; TRBD1 matches at 7 bases. CDR1 and CDR2 (germline): LNHDA, SQIVND (reference sequence). Trimming took 6 bases from V and 0 from J; bases not matched to a gene: 2. This CDR3 comprises 15 residues. The entire variable domain, with the rest obtained from reference TRBV19 and TRBJ2-6, is as follows: DGGITQSPKYLFRKEGQNVTLSCEQNLNHDAMYWYRQDPGQGLRLIYYSQIVNDFQKGDIAEGYSVSREKKESFPLTVTSAQKNPTAFYLCASRTGFSGANVLTFGAGSRLTVL.

This clone has just a few counts. The chain has TRBV7-3 and TRBJ1-4, with a tentative D call TRBD1 (5 bases). CDR1 is SGHTA, CDR2 FQGTGA, per germline. V was shortened by 3 bases and J by 8 bases, with 13 bases between the two germline ends. The CDR3 runs to 14 residues. The CDR3 DNA reads as TGTGCCAGCAGCTTTCAGGGAAATCGGGAAAAACTGTTTTTT. It specifies CASSFQGNREKLFF.

The chain is built from TRBV5-6 and TRBJ1-1; D gene uncertain. This CDR3 is 13 amino acids long. Trimming pared 0 bases from V and 9 bases from J, leaving 12 bases between. Germline V gene data show CDR1 as SGHDT and CDR2 as YYEEEE. The DNA for the CDR3 is TGTGCCAGCAGCTTGGGGCTCCAGTCAAAAGCTTTCTTT. This translates into CASSLGLQSKAFF.

This clone was counted between two and nine times. The chain joins TRBV28 to TRBJ2-7; maybe TRBD1 (5 bases). The ends were cut back, 6 bases at V and 2 bases at J, with 17 bases in the middle. The CDR3 covers 15 residues. Germline CDR1 and CDR2: MDHEN and SYDVKM. Here the CDR3 reads CASRPLTANTYEQYF. DNA of the CDR3: TGTGCCAGCAGACCACTGACAGCGAATACCTACGAGCAGTACTTC. The complete variable domain, with remaining parts taken from reference TRBV28 and TRBJ2-7, reads DVKVTQSSRYLVKRTGEKVFLECVQDMDHENMFWYRQDPGLGLRLIYFSYDVKMKEKGDIPEGYSVSREKKERFSLILESASTNQTSMYLCASRPLTANTYEQYFGPGTRLTVT.

The chain couples TRBV7-6 to TRBJ2-2; D is undetermined. V was pared by 8 bases and J by 0 bases, with 13 bases between. Germline loops: CDR1 SGHVS, CDR2 FNYEAQ. The CDR3 has 15 amino acids. The CDR3 loop is CASRRGVANTGELFF. CDR3 in DNA: TGTGCCAGCCGCCGAGGAGTAGCGAACACCGGGGAGCTGTTTTTT.

This clone has just a few counts. J is TRBJ2-4 and V is TRBV28; 11 bases map to TRBD1. Per germline, CDR1 MDHEN and CDR2 SYDVKM. V lost 10 bases and J lost 0; bases outside the gene matches: 8. CDR3 length equals 16 residues. The CDR3 region has the DNA TGTGCCACCGAGGGACAGGGGGTTTTAGCCAAAAACATTCAGTACTTC. Its protein is CATEGQGVLAKNIQYF.

This CDR3 is CASSAGQGTQETQYF. DNA for the CDR3: TGTGCCAGCAGCGCCGGACAGGGGACCCAAGAGACCCAGTACTTC. V usage is TRBV11-2 and J usage is TRBJ2-5; 9 bases map to TRBD1. This CDR3 comprises 15 residues. CDR1 and CDR2 (germline): SGHAT, FQNNGV. With V trimmed by 5 bases and J by 1 base, 5 bases remained unmatched.

This chain links TRBV7-9 with TRBJ1-5; D possibly corresponds to TRBD1 (5 bases). The V gene's germline CDR1 is SEHNR and CDR2 FQNEAQ (reference sequence). The CDR3 has 14 amino acids. The germline V and J ends were trimmed by 1 base and 6 bases, with 10 bases remaining between them. The CDR3 DNA is TGTGCCAGCAGCTTAGGGGGGGAGGGTCAGCCCCAGCATTTT. It is translated as CASSLGGEGQPQHF.

This clone came up a few times. V is TRBV5-4 and J is TRBJ2-1; D call uncertain. Germline-derived CDR1 and CDR2 are SGHNT and YYREEE (reference sequence). This CDR3 spans 14 amino acids. Trimming shortened V by 2 bases and J by 6 bases, and 12 bases separated the two germline ends. In DNA, the CDR3 is TGTGCCAGCAGCTTCTCGAGGTCTGGCAATGAGCAGTTCTTC. It yields the protein CASSFSRSGNEQFF.

This clone has a handful of counts. The J gene is TRBJ2-7, the V gene TRBV11-2; the D gene is possibly TRBD2 (6 bases). The V gene's germline CDR1 is SGHAT and CDR2 FQNNGV. This CDR3 comprises 13 residues. The V gene lost 3 bases and the J gene lost 2 bases, with 8 bases spanning the gap. The CDR3 nucleotides are TGTGCCAGCAGCTTCCCGGGGGCCTACGAGCAGTACTTC. Translation gives CASSFPGAYEQYF. The complete variable domain, with remaining parts taken from reference TRBV11-2 and TRBJ2-7, reads EAGVAQSPRYKIIEKRQSVAFWCNPISGHATLYWYQQILGQGPKLLIQFQNNGVVDDSQLPKDRFSAERLKGVDSTLKIQPAKLEDSAVYLCASSFPGAYEQYFGPGTRLTVT.

This clone was counted many times. This specimen includes other DNA sequences encoding the same CDR3. This sequence joins TRBV28 and TRBJ1-2, with 7 positions matching TRBD1. V shed 6 bases, J shed 4 bases, and the junction held 5 bases outside the gene matches. Germline V gene data show CDR1 as MDHEN and CDR2 as SYDVKM. This CDR3 region has 13 residues. The CDR3 is CASSLRGTYGYTF. CDR3 nucleotides: TGTGCCAGCAGCCTCAGGGGGACCTATGGCTACACCTTC.

The chain has TRBV5-1 and TRBJ1-1; TRBD1 might be the D (5 bases). This CDR3 comprises 15 residues. V was shortened by 0 bases and J by 4 bases, with 13 bases between the two germline ends. Germline CDR1 and CDR2: SGHRS and YFSETQ. The CDR3 reads CASSLVGPQATEAFF. For the CDR3, the DNA is TGCGCCAGCAGCTTGGTTGGACCACAGGCCACTGAAGCTTTCTTT.

This clone appeared a few times. The V gene is TRBV28, the J gene TRBJ1-5, with TRBD1 as a possible D gene (6 bases). Germline-derived CDR1 and CDR2 are MDHEN and SYDVKM. V was trimmed by 7 bases and J by 4 bases, leaving 17 bases between them. The CDR3 has 15 residues. The CDR3 is CASNTRSGANQPQHF. DNA for the CDR3: TGTGCCAGCAACACTCGGTCAGGGGCGAATCAGCCCCAGCATTTT.

The J gene is TRBJ2-3, the V gene TRBV11-2; D remains unclear. There are 12 residues in the CDR3. Per the germline V gene, CDR1 is SGHAT and CDR2 is FQNNGV. V dropped 4 bases and J dropped 2 bases, with 4 bases sitting between them. DNA of the CDR3: TGTGCCAGCAGCTCTTCCACAGATACGCAGTATTTT. The encoded protein is CASSSSTDTQYF.

This clone has just a few counts. The CDR3 DNA reads as TGTGCCAGCAGCGAGCGAGGGAGGAGGGACTATGGCTACACCTTC. The encoded protein is CASSERGRRDYGYTF. The chain carries TRBV5-6 and TRBJ1-2; D is unresolved. Trimming cost V 4 bases and J 3 bases, with 16 bases left between them. This CDR3 has 15 amino acids. Germline CDR1 SGHDT, CDR2 YYEEEE.

The chain carries TRBV2 and TRBJ2-1, with D perhaps matching TRBD2 (6 bases). CDR3 size: 14 residues. The germline V gene encodes CDR1 SNHLY and CDR2 FYNNEI. The ends were cut back, 7 bases at V and 7 bases at J, with 17 bases in the middle. The CDR3 nucleotides read TGTGCCAGCACTGAGGGGAGGTTAACGAATGAGCAGTTCTTC. Protein sequence: CASTEGRLTNEQFF.

J is TRBJ1-1 and V is TRBV23-1; TRBD1 matches at 7 bases. TRBV23-1 is an ORF, with its function uncertain. This CDR3 is 16 amino acids long. V was clipped by 3 bases and J by 1 base; unmatched bases: 8. Here the CDR3 DNA reads TGCGCCAGCAGTCAGGAGGGGGCGGAGGGGAACACTGAAGCTTTCTTT. It translates to CASSQEGAEGNTEAFF.

There are a few counts of this clone. This chain connects TRBV29-1 to TRBJ1-4, with D possibly matching TRBD1 (5 bases). The germline V gene has CDR1 SQVTM and CDR2 ANQGSEA. V was shortened by 4 bases and J by 3 bases, with 15 bases between the two germline ends. The CDR3 runs 15 residues. CDR3 nucleotides: TGCAGCGTTGGAGGGCTCCGGGGGTCTAATGAAAAACTGTTTTTT. Its translation: CSVGGLRGSNEKLFF. Combining the CDR3 with reference TRBV29-1 and TRBJ1-4 gives the whole variable domain SAVISQKPSRDICQRGTSLTIQCQVDSQVTMMFWYRQQPGQSLTLIATANQGSEATYESGFVIDKFPISRPNLTFSTLTVSNMSPEDSSIYLCSVGGLRGSNEKLFFGSGTQLSVL.

V is TRBV6-5 and J is TRBJ1-1, with 7 bases fitting TRBD1. The CDR3 is 14 amino acids. J gave up 1 base and V 8 bases, and 7 bases lay outside the gene matches. Germline CDR1 and CDR2: MNHEY and SVGAGI. The CDR3 sequence: CASRPPGGNTEAFF. Written as DNA, the CDR3 is TGTGCCAGCCGACCACCAGGGGGGAACACTGAAGCTTTCTTT.

This clone was seen a handful of times. The gene calls are TRBV10-3 and TRBJ2-7, with 10 bases identical to TRBD1. CDR1 ENHRY and CDR2 SYGVKD come from the germline V gene. V was clipped by 5 bases and J by 4 bases; unmatched bases: 2. There are 13 residues in the CDR3. CDR3 amino acids: CAISTGQGYEQYF. CDR3 coding DNA: TGTGCCATCAGTACGGGACAGGGGTACGAGCAGTACTTC.